This TCR beta chain was retrieved from a study of shared clonotypes between healthy human individuals. Study-level findings and limits: Compared with memory subsets, naive subsets generally had larger estimated richness. A handful of donors showed sharing of around 5.3% of naive CD4 clonotypes.

A roughly 200 ng quantity of DNA, 25,000 to 35,000 T cell genomes, went into the sorted-subset replicate PCRs. Produced via immunoSEQ multiplex PCR; TCRdb's table is partial and in-frame only. The data show just over 2,000,000 clones, with 95% seen just once and 0.1% to 0.15% held by the top ten. To note about this clone: No antigen is known for it.

The J segment lost 1 base and the V segment lost 0 bases, leaving 2 bases of the junction unmatched. CDR3 length equals 16 residues. CDR1 SGHNT and CDR2 YYREEE come from the germline V gene (reference sequence). The sample consisted of naive CD4+ T cells sorted from blood. Subset of the sample: CD45RA+ positively selected. The chain uses TRBV5-4 and TRBJ2-3; 10 positions match TRBD2. This clonotype originated in a young man in good health. CDR3 bases: TGTGCCAGCAGCTTGGGGGGGACTAGCGGCACAGATACGCAGTATTTT. Protein: CASSLGGTSGTDTQYF.